The rows below give T cell receptor beta chains drawn from one sample of a study of beta chain features in type 1 diabetes. TCRdb's table, derived via immunoSEQ multiplex PCR, lists solely in-frame clones and lacks some. The data show tens of thousands of clones, around a third seen once. Sample: stem cell memory CD4+ T cells from blood. These receptor sequences come from a woman aged 18-30 years in good health. Both conserved end residues are part of each CDR3. The D gene is left open where the match is weak. Size values are once, few and many counts, or a class for expanded clones, and some rows have none.

>TRBJ1-3|NA|TRBV29-1|few
CSVEDSGRGNTIYF
TGCAGCGTTGAAGATAGCGGACGGGGTAACACCATATATTTT
>TRBJ1-1|TRBD1|TRBV2|NA
CASSEEDRPPGFF
TGTGCCAGCAGTGAGGAGGACAGGCCCCCAGGTTTCTTT
>TRBJ2-3|NA|TRBV18|few
CASSPPARARDTQYF
TGTGCCAGCTCACCACCGGCCAGGGCGCGAGATACGCAGTATTTT
>TRBJ2-4|TRBD1|TRBV18|NA
CASSPRDSSAKNIQYF
TGTGCCAGCTCACCTCGGGACAGTTCCGCCAAAAACATTCAGTACTTC
>TRBJ2-7|NA|TRBV5-1|NA
CASSLDSLSYEQYF
TGCGCCAGCAGCTTGGACTCGCTCTCCTACGAGCAGTACTTC
>TRBJ1-2|NA|TRBV7-6|NA
CASSPAGAANYGYTF
TGTGCCAGCAGCCCAGCAGGGGCAGCTAACTATGGCTACACCTTC
>TRBJ1-1|NA|TRBV20-1|few
CSASQNTEAFF
TGCAGTGCTTCCCAGAACACTGAAGCTTTCTTT
>TRBJ1-1|NA|TRBV5-1|NA
CASSVTGSTNTEAFF
TGCGCCAGCAGTGTTACAGGGTCGACGAACACTGAAGCTTTCTTT
>TRBJ2-6|NA|TRBV6-5|NA
CASTVASEGANVLTF
TGTGCCAGCACCGTGGCTAGTGAGGGGGCCAACGTCCTGACTTTC
>TRBJ1-6|TRBD1|TRBV9|NA
CASSETPGGDNSPLHF
TGTGCCAGCAGCGAGACCCCAGGGGGAGATAATTCACCCCTCCACTTT
>TRBJ2-1|TRBD2|TRBV11-2|NA
CASSLVAGVYNEQFF
TGTGCCAGCAGCTTAGTTGCGGGAGTCTACAATGAGCAGTTCTTC
>TRBJ2-5|NA|TRBV18|NA
CASSPPLAEETQYF
TGTGCCAGCTCACCACCGTTGGCAGAAGAGACCCAGTACTTC
>TRBJ2-1|NA|TRBV9|few
CASSVFGSVDNEQFF
TGTGCCAGCAGCGTTTTCGGGAGTGTGGACAATGAGCAGTTCTTC
>TRBJ2-7|NA|TRBV6-1|few
CASSEASVEQYF
TGTGCCAGCAGTGAAGCGTCCGTCGAGCAGTACTTC
>TRBJ2-1|NA|TRBV5-4|few
CASSWRPNTYNEQFF
TGTGCCAGCAGCTGGCGGCCTAATACCTACAATGAGCAGTTCTTC
>TRBJ1-4|NA|TRBV7-8|once
CASSPTDGQEEKLFF
TGTGCCAGCAGCCCGACTGACGGTCAAGAGGAAAAACTGTTTTTT
>TRBJ2-7|TRBD1|TRBV7-9|many
CASSLAEGAHEQYF
TGTGCCAGCAGCTTAGCCGAGGGGGCCCACGAGCAGTACTTC
>TRBJ1-2|NA|TRBV7-6|NA
CASTPMSVANYGYTF
TGTGCCAGCACCCCAATGTCCGTAGCTAACTATGGCTACACCTTC
>TRBJ1-2|TRBD1|TRBV18|NA
CASSPPARGPANYGYTF
TGTGCCAGCTCACCACCGGCCAGGGGGCCCGCTAACTATGGCTACACCTTC
>TRBJ1-1|NA|TRBV18|NA
CASSQGEVGNTEAFF
TGTGCCAGCTCACAAGGGGAGGTTGGGAACACTGAAGCTTTCTTT
>TRBJ2-1|TRBD2|TRBV19|few
CASSITSGRGDEQFF
TGTGCCAGTAGTATCACCAGCGGGAGGGGTGATGAGCAGTTCTTC
>TRBJ2-7|TRBD1|TRBV7-9|once
CASSFGTGLHEQYF
TGTGCCAGCAGCTTCGGGACAGGGTTGCACGAGCAGTACTTC
>TRBJ1-2|NA|TRBV14|NA
CASSQELQASGYTF
TGTGCCAGCAGCCAAGAGCTACAGGCATCGGGCTACACCTTC
>TRBJ2-7|NA|TRBV18|NA
CASSPASQGEQYF
TGTGCCAGCTCACCAGCCAGCCAGGGCGAGCAGTACTTC
>TRBJ1-1|NA|TRBV2|NA
CASSLEGRAFF
TGTGCCAGCAGTTTGGAAGGGAGAGCTTTCTTT
>TRBJ1-1|TRBD1|TRBV5-8|NA
CASSYRGHLGTEAFF
TGTGCCAGCAGCTACAGGGGGCATCTAGGAACTGAAGCTTTCTTT
>TRBJ2-5|TRBD1|TRBV19|NA
CASQQGRGETQYF
TGTGCCAGTCAACAGGGGCGCGGGGAGACCCAGTACTTC
>TRBJ2-1|NA|TRBV5-4|NA
CASSHLGGDLLNEQFF
TGTGCCAGCAGCCACCTGGGGGGAGACCTCCTCAATGAGCAGTTCTTC
>TRBJ2-7|TRBD1|TRBV30|few
CAWSTGGAISYEQYF
TGTGCCTGGTCGACAGGGGGCGCGATATCGTACGAGCAGTACTTC
>TRBJ1-2|TRBD1|TRBV5-1|NA
CASRDRVASFGGYTF
TGCGCCAGCAGAGACAGGGTAGCCTCCTTTGGGGGCTACACCTTC
>TRBJ2-3|NA|TRBV7-2|few
CASSSRGSQRTDTQYF
TGTGCCAGCAGCTCCAGGGGTTCTCAACGCACAGATACGCAGTATTTT
>TRBJ1-5|TRBD1|TRBV6-1|NA
CASSEQGARGQPQHF
TGTGCCAGCAGTGAGCAGGGGGCGAGGGGTCAGCCCCAGCATTTT
>TRBJ2-1|TRBD1|TRBV7-9|many
CASIRTGGRYNEQFF
TGTGCCAGCATCAGGACAGGGGGGAGATACAATGAGCAGTTCTTC
>TRBJ1-1|TRBD1|TRBV7-6|NA
CASSRIQGAGTEAFF
TGTGCCAGCAGCCGTATACAGGGGGCGGGCACTGAAGCTTTCTTT
>TRBJ1-1|NA|TRBV30|NA
CAWSPGPATEAFF
TGTGCCTGGAGTCCAGGGCCCGCCACTGAAGCTTTCTTT
>TRBJ2-3|NA|TRBV5-1|few
CASSQDGVFPDTQYF
TGCGCCAGCAGCCAGGACGGGGTCTTCCCAGATACGCAGTATTTT
>TRBJ2-7|NA|TRBV18|NA
CASSPEQTAYEQYF
TGTGCCAGCTCACCGGAACAAACAGCCTACGAGCAGTACTTC
>TRBJ2-7|TRBD1|TRBV6-6|once
CASSPGTGYEQYF
TGTGCCAGCAGTCCAGGGACAGGTTACGAGCAGTACTTC
>TRBJ2-1|TRBD2|TRBV25-1|few
CASSATSGRYNEQFF
TGTGCCAGCAGTGCTACTAGCGGGAGGTACAATGAGCAGTTCTTC
>TRBJ1-1|NA|TRBV2|NA
CASSELQAVNTEAFF
TGTGCCAGCAGTGAATTACAGGCCGTGAACACTGAAGCTTTCTTT
>TRBJ1-1|NA|TRBV5-5|NA
CASSAGMNTEAFF
TGTGCCAGCAGCGCAGGAATGAACACTGAAGCTTTCTTT
>TRBJ2-2|TRBD1|TRBV10-3|NA
CAISRQGVTGELFF
TGTGCCATCAGTCGACAGGGGGTCACCGGGGAGCTGTTTTTT
>TRBJ1-2|NA|TRBV14|few
CASSQDESYGYTF
TGTGCCAGCAGCCAAGACGAGAGCTATGGCTACACCTTC
>TRBJ2-7|TRBD1|TRBV30|NA
CAWSLDRGRPREQYF
TGTGCCTGGAGTCTGGACAGGGGGCGCCCGCGGGAGCAGTACTTC
>TRBJ2-5|TRBD2|TRBV2|NA
CASSAGGDFQETQYF
TGTGCCAGCAGTGCCGGGGGGGATTTCCAAGAGACCCAGTACTTC
>TRBJ2-7|TRBD1|TRBV7-9|NA
CASSNRDRAYEQYF
TGTGCCAGCAGCAACCGGGACAGGGCCTACGAGCAGTACTTC
>TRBJ2-7|TRBD2|TRBV30|many
CAWSALSGRAKEQYF
TGTGCCTGGAGTGCGCTTAGCGGGAGGGCCAAGGAGCAGTACTTC
>TRBJ1-2|NA|TRBV5-1|NA
CASSSGTVNYGYTF
TGCGCCAGCAGCTCGGGTACGGTTAACTATGGCTACACCTTC
>TRBJ1-1|TRBD1|TRBV19|NA
CASSATPSGQGKAFF
TGTGCCAGTAGTGCGACTCCCTCGGGACAGGGGAAAGCTTTCTTT
>TRBJ1-1|TRBD1|TRBV6-5|NA
CASSRTGNTEAFF
TGTGCCAGCAGTCGGACAGGGAACACTGAAGCTTTCTTT
>TRBJ1-5|NA|TRBV5-1|NA
CASSYQVGQPQHF
TGCGCCAGCAGCTACCAGGTCGGACAGCCCCAGCATTTT
>TRBJ2-6|NA|TRBV29-1|NA
CSVEPLKGESGANVLTF
TGCAGCGTTGAGCCCCTGAAGGGGGAGTCTGGGGCCAACGTCCTGACTTTC
>TRBJ2-3|TRBD1|TRBV5-6|NA
CASSLVGQAQGDTQYF
TGTGCCAGCAGCTTGGTAGGACAGGCACAAGGGGATACGCAGTATTTT
>TRBJ2-1|NA|TRBV6-5|few
CASSYSWESYNEQFF
TGTGCCAGCAGTTACTCGTGGGAGTCCTACAATGAGCAGTTCTTC
>TRBJ2-3|TRBD2|TRBV11-3|few
CASSPRTSGSTDTQYF
TGTGCCAGCAGCCCACGGACTAGCGGAAGCACAGATACGCAGTATTTT
>TRBJ2-3|NA|TRBV7-3|NA
CASSLLRGADTQYF
TGTGCCAGCAGCTTATTACGGGGAGCAGATACGCAGTATTTT